One and the same sample provided the 23 T cell receptor beta chains below, sequenced in a study of post-analysis software for immune sequencing data. Points from the study as a whole: Patients showed TRBV5-6, TRBV5-1 and TRBV20-1 among five TRBV segments more frequent than in controls.

Libraries were made from TCR beta cDNA, and they carried unique molecular identifiers. TCRdb independently ran MiXCR on the PCR reads; one entry per CDR3 protein. Of 450,000 or so distinct CDR3 sequences in the sample, nearly 45% are singletons; the top ten hold about 12%. Antigens of these TCRs are unknown. The sequenced material came from blood. Receptor source: a girl aged 10 to 17 with multiple sclerosis.

J is TRBJ1-5 and V is TRBV20-1; possible D gene TRBD1, 5 bases. With 3 bases removed from V and 2 bases from J, the gap between germline ends came to 14 bases. CDR3 size: 15 residues. CDR1 is DFQATT and CDR2 is SNEGSKA in the germline V gene (reference sequence). For the CDR3, the DNA is TGCAGTGCTAGGTCAGGGTCCGGCGGCAATCAGCCCCAGCATTTT. It is translated as CSARSGSGGNQPQHF.

This clonotype appeared a few times. The CDR3 loop reads CASSLSTQYF. The CDR3 DNA is TGTGCCAGCAGCTTAAGCACGCAGTATTTT. The rearrangement joins TRBV7-9 to TRBJ2-3; no firm D call. The CDR3 has 10 amino acids. Looked up from germline, CDR1 is SEHNR and CDR2 is FQNEAQ (reference sequence). Trimming left V 2 bases short and J 9 bases short, with 3 bases between.

The chain couples TRBV6-6 to TRBJ1-4; TRBD1 aligns across 9 bases. This CDR3 has 16 amino acids. The germline gives CDR1 MNHNY, CDR2 SVGAGI (reference sequence). The V segment lost 5 bases and the J segment 8 bases; nucleotides outside the gene matches: 12. The CDR3 is CASSTRQGGGNEKLFF. The CDR3, as DNA: TGTGCCAGCAGTACTAGACAGGGGGGCGGTAACGAAAAACTGTTTTTT.

The CDR3 DNA sequence: TGTGCCAGCAGTTACGGACAGGGGGGTTACAATGAGCAGTTCTTC. This translates into CASSYGQGGYNEQFF. The chain has TRBV6-5 and TRBJ2-1, with 10 bases that match TRBD1. Per the germline V gene, CDR1 is MNHEY and CDR2 is SVGAGI. The CDR3 loop spans 15 amino acids. The V and J ends lost 2 bases and 4 bases, in that order; junction bases with no gene match: 2.

V and J are TRBV2 and TRBJ2-1, with 8 bases fitting TRBD1. Looked up from germline, CDR1 is SNHLY and CDR2 is FYNNEI. This CDR3 is 14 amino acids long. V shed 7 bases, J shed 8 bases, and the junction held 10 bases outside the gene matches. The CDR3 sequence: CASMSRTGLDEQFF. The CDR3 region has the DNA TGTGCCAGCATGTCAAGGACAGGGTTGGATGAGCAGTTCTTC.

In its sample, this clonotype was seen a few times. The V and J genes are TRBV20-1 and TRBJ2-1; the D gene is possibly TRBD2 (7 bases). The CDR3 runs 15 residues. From germline, CDR1 is DFQATT and CDR2 SNEGSKA (reference sequence). With 3 bases removed from V and 6 bases from J, the gap between germline ends came to 18 bases. CDR3 sequence reads: CSARPSGDTFNEQFF. CDR3 DNA: TGCAGTGCTAGGCCCAGCGGGGACACCTTCAATGAGCAGTTCTTC.

This sequence joins TRBV28 and TRBJ2-7; a weak D match, TRBD1 (6 bases). Germline values: CDR1 MDHEN, CDR2 SYDVKM. V was trimmed by 5 bases and J by 0 bases, leaving 20 bases between them. This CDR3 comprises 17 residues. Here the CDR3 DNA reads TGTGCCAGCAGTCCGCCAATCCCGCACAGGGTCTCCTACGAGCAGTACTTC. The encoded protein is CASSPPIPHRVSYEQYF.

This clonotype was detected only a few times. V usage is TRBV7-9 and J usage is TRBJ2-6, with D hard to call. The CDR3 is 16 amino acids. The V end was cut by 4 bases, the J end by 1 base, with 11 bases between. CDR1 is SEHNR and CDR2 is FQNEAQ in the germline V gene (reference sequence). This CDR3 reads CASSSDPASGANVLTF. CDR3 in DNA: TGTGCCAGCAGCTCCGATCCAGCTTCTGGGGCCAACGTCCTGACTTTC. Full variable domain (remainder filled in from reference TRBV7-9 and TRBJ2-6): DTGVSQNPRHKITKRGQNVTFRCDPISEHNRLYWYRQTLGQGPEFLTYFQNEAQLEKSRLLSDRFSAERPKGSFSTLEIQRTEQGDSAMYLCASSSDPASGANVLTFGAGSRLTVL.

The gene calls are TRBV5-1 and TRBJ2-7, with TRBD1 matching 7 bases. There are 15 residues in the CDR3. J was trimmed by 4 bases and V by 4 bases; bases with no gene match: 11. The germline V gene has CDR1 SGHRS and CDR2 YFSETQ. The CDR3 reads CASSRDRQGDYEQYF. The CDR3 region has the DNA TGCGCCAGCAGCCGCGACCGACAGGGAGATTACGAGCAGTACTTC.

The chain employs TRBV5-1 and TRBJ1-1, with TRBD1 matching over 8 bases. This CDR3 contains 15 residues. The V gene end was trimmed by 7 bases and the J gene end by 3 bases; junction bases not matched to a gene: 11. Looked up from germline, CDR1 is SGHRS and CDR2 is YFSETQ. The CDR3: CASGTGQGGDTEAFF. The CDR3 coding sequence is TGCGCCAGCGGCACCGGACAGGGAGGTGACACTGAAGCTTTCTTT.

This clonotype was detected a few times. This rearrangement joins TRBV9 to TRBJ2-5, with a possible D match to TRBD1 (5 bases). V was cut by 4 bases and J by 7 bases, with 20 bases left in between. This CDR3 contains 15 residues. Per the germline V gene, CDR1 is SGDLS and CDR2 is YYNGEE. The CDR3 coding sequence is TGTGCCAGCAGCCCCGAAGGGGTAGGCGTTTGGACCCAGTACTTC. Amino acid sequence: CASSPEGVGVWTQYF.

CDR3 nucleotide sequence: TGTGCCAGCAGCCTACAGGGGGCTCGGGAGACCCAGTACTTC. Translating it yields CASSLQGARETQYF. The V and J genes are TRBV7-2 and TRBJ2-5; 9 nucleotides match TRBD1. The trim removed 5 bases at V and 5 bases at J, leaving 6 bases unmatched. This CDR3 is built from 14 residues. Germline V gene sequence: CDR1 SGHTA, CDR2 FQGNSA.

V gene TRBV7-2 combines with J gene TRBJ2-1; 8 nucleotides match TRBD2. The germline V gene has CDR1 SGHTA and CDR2 FQGNSA. The length of the CDR3 is 15 residues. V trimming: 1 base; J trimming: 2 bases; junction bases outside the gene matches: 1. The CDR3 coding sequence is TGTACCAGCAGCTTAGAGCGGGGGACCTACAATGAGCAGTTCTTC. Protein: CTSSLERGTYNEQFF. Combining the CDR3 with reference TRBV7-2 and TRBJ2-1 gives the whole variable domain GAGVSQSPSNKVTEKGKDVELRCDPISGHTALYWYRQSLGQGLEFLIYFQGNSAPDKSGLPSDRFSAERTGGSVSTLTIQRTQQEDSAVYLCTSSLERGTYNEQFFGPGTRLTVL.

This clonotype was seen more than once but under ten times. The rearrangement joins TRBV6-6 to TRBJ1-2; D remains unclear. V lost 6 bases and J lost 1, with 18 bases in between. CDR1 and CDR2 (germline): MNHNY, SVGAGI (reference sequence). This CDR3 is built from 16 residues. The CDR3 sequence: CASRPDLISINYGYTF. The CDR3 DNA follows: TGTGCCAGCAGACCTGACCTTATATCGATTAACTATGGCTACACCTTC.

This sequence joins TRBV12-3 or TRBV12-4 and TRBJ2-7; the D is unclear. V lost 5 bases to trimming and J lost 0 bases, with 17 bases between them. The CDR3 covers 16 residues. The CDR3 protein is CASSLGAGVSSYEQYF. The DNA of the CDR3 is TGTGCCAGCAGTCTCGGCGCTGGTGTTAGCTCCTACGAGCAGTACTTC.

A word on this clonotype: An end of the junction differs from the germline gene, which may be a read error. The J gene is TRBJ2-6, the V gene TRBV29-1, with 8 bases lining up with TRBD2. The CDR3 is 18 residues long. From germline, CDR1 is SQVTM and CDR2 ANQGSEA. The chain's CDR3 is CSVEVWLAGSSGANVRTF. DNA of the CDR3: TGCAGCGTTGAAGTGTGGCTAGCGGGTAGCTCTGGGGCCAACGTCCGGACTTTC.

This rearrangement joins TRBV14 to TRBJ1-2; 9 bases match TRBD1. Looked up from germline, CDR1 is SGHDN and CDR2 is FVKESK. J gave up 6 bases and V 2 bases, and 4 bases lay outside the gene matches. This CDR3 contains 14 residues. This chain's CDR3 is CASSQTGGLDGYTF. DNA of the CDR3: TGTGCCAGCAGCCAAACAGGGGGCCTCGATGGCTACACCTTC.

This rearrangement joins TRBV5-5 to TRBJ1-5; no definite D call. This CDR3 has 15 residues. V lost 1 base and J lost 0, with 8 bases in between. Germline V lookup: CDR1 SGHKS, CDR2 YYEKEE (reference sequence). In DNA form, the CDR3 reads TGTGCCAGCAGCTTGAATGGATATAGCAATCAGCCCCAGCATTTT. Its protein is CASSLNGYSNQPQHF.

The V and J genes are TRBV12-3 or TRBV12-4 and TRBJ2-1; perhaps TRBD2 as D (6 bases). This CDR3 spans 15 amino acids. The V gene lost 3 bases and the J gene lost 0 bases, with 9 bases spanning the gap. The CDR3 reads CASSFGGGSYNEQFF. Written as DNA, the CDR3 is TGTGCCAGCAGTTTTGGGGGAGGCTCCTACAATGAGCAGTTCTTC.

In its sample, this clonotype was seen a few times. This rearrangement joins TRBV27 to TRBJ2-1; D not certain. This CDR3 has 12 residues. Germline CDR1 reads MNHEY; CDR2 reads SMNVEV (reference sequence). V lost 5 bases and J lost 6, with 8 bases in between. The CDR3 DNA follows: TGTGCCAGCAGTCCCTCTATCAATGAGCAGTTCTTC. Its translation is CASSPSINEQFF.

V and J are TRBV6-5 and TRBJ2-1, with 8 nucleotides matching TRBD2. The CDR3 contains 14 residues. Germline-derived CDR1 and CDR2 are MNHEY and SVGAGI. J lost 8 bases, V lost 5 bases, and 8 bases had no gene match. Here the CDR3 DNA reads TGTGCCAGCAGTCCAAGTAGCGGGATGGATGAGCAGTTCTTC. This encodes CASSPSSGMDEQFF.

The genes are TRBV28 and TRBJ2-5, with TRBD1 matching over 11 bases. Germline CDR1 and CDR2: MDHEN and SYDVKM. The CDR3 length is 11 residues. With V trimmed by 7 bases and J by 13 bases, 5 bases remained unmatched. In nucleotides, the CDR3 is TGTGCCAGCACCAGCGGGACAGGGGGGTACTTC. Amino acids: CASTSGTGGYF.

The chain links TRBV7-3 to TRBJ2-7; the D gene could be TRBD1 or TRBD2 (5 bases each). This CDR3 is 16 amino acids long. The germline gives CDR1 SGHTA, CDR2 FQGTGA. The germline V and J ends were trimmed by 3 bases and 2 bases, with 17 bases remaining between them. CDR3 amino acids: CASSFPGTEDPYEQYF. The CDR3, as DNA: TGTGCCAGCAGCTTTCCCGGGACGGAGGACCCCTACGAGCAGTACTTC.